Below, 22 T cell receptor beta chains from the same sample are listed, as sequenced in a study of early T cells in non-severe SARS-CoV-2 infection. TCRdb recomputed calls from the 5' RACE reads with MiXCR, one row per CDR3 protein. Of 40,000 to 60,000 distinct CDR3 sequences detected, 10% to 15% appear once; the ten largest clones hold approximately 9.1%. The specimen sequenced was whole blood. The receptor source for this set is an adult who was a healthcare worker with PCR-confirmed SARS-CoV-2 infection or an uninfected control (not recorded which).

In its sample, this clonotype was seen many times. The chain joins TRBV5-1 to TRBJ2-1, with unresolved D. Trimming cost V 4 bases and J 9 bases, with 14 bases left between them. The germline gives CDR1 SGHRS, CDR2 YFSETQ. CDR3 length equals 13 residues. CDR3 coding DNA: TGCGCCAGCAGCCCCTACTTCGGCGGTGAGCAGTTCTTC. Amino acids: CASSPYFGGEQFF.

This clonotype has ten or more counts. The chain combines TRBV19 with TRBJ1-5, with D maybe TRBD1 (6 bases). The CDR3 length is 16 residues. CDR1 and CDR2 from the germline V gene are LNHDA and SQIVND (reference sequence). V dropped 8 bases and J dropped 2 bases, with 19 bases sitting between them. The CDR3 spells CASASGGRGGNQPQHF. DNA for the CDR3: TGTGCCAGTGCGTCGGGGGGGCGCGGTGGCAATCAGCCCCAGCATTTT.

This clonotype was observed a few times. V gene TRBV7-3 combines with J gene TRBJ1-1; D not resolved. CDR3 length equals 13 residues. Per germline, CDR1 SGHTA and CDR2 FQGTGA. Between the trimmed V and J ends, which lost 2 bases and 6 bases, there was a span of 10 bases. CDR3: CASSLGGGSEAFF. CDR3 bases: TGTGCCAGCAGCTTAGGCGGCGGTTCTGAAGCTTTCTTT. The entire variable domain, with the rest obtained from reference TRBV7-3 and TRBJ1-1, is as follows: GAGVSQTPSNKVTEKGKYVELRCDPISGHTALYWYRQSLGQGPEFLIYFQGTGAADDSGLPNDRFFAVRPEGSVSTLKIQRTERGDSAVYLCASSLGGGSEAFFGQGTRLTVV.

This clonotype appeared a single time. The chain couples TRBV6-2 or TRBV6-3 to TRBJ2-7; 10 positions match TRBD1. V trimming: 3 bases; J trimming: 4 bases; junction bases outside the gene matches: 6. Germline V gene data show CDR1 as MNHEY and CDR2 as SVGEGT. The CDR3 has 15 amino acids. CDR3 residues: CASSYSRDRGYEQYF. In nucleotides, the CDR3 is TGTGCCAGCAGTTATTCCCGGGACAGGGGATACGAGCAGTACTTC.

The J gene is TRBJ2-1, the V gene TRBV3-1, with 7 bases identical to TRBD2. The ends lost 0 bases at V and 6 bases at J; junction bases unmatched: 8. This CDR3 is built from 16 residues. Germline values: CDR1 LGHDT, CDR2 YNNKEL (reference sequence). CDR3 coding DNA: TGTGCCAGCAGCCAAGATCAAACGGGAGGATTCAATGAGCAGTTCTTC. It is translated as CASSQDQTGGFNEQFF.

The chain is built from TRBV9 and TRBJ1-1; TRBD1 might be the D (5 bases). Germline CDR1 reads SGDLS; CDR2 reads YYNGEE. The V gene lost 4 bases and the J gene lost 4 bases, with 14 bases spanning the gap. This CDR3 spans 14 amino acids. The CDR3 DNA sequence: TGTGCCAGCAGCTTAGGGTCTGGGGGCACTGAAGCTTTCTTT. It translates to CASSLGSGGTEAFF.

This clonotype was seen repeatedly, ten times or more. The genes are TRBV6-1 and TRBJ1-1; weak D call: TRBD1 (5 bases). Germline loops: CDR1 MNHNS, CDR2 SASEGT. This CDR3 contains 13 residues. The V end was cut by 6 bases, the J end by 6 bases, with 14 bases between. CDR3 region: CASSGHFRSEAFF. CDR3 DNA: TGTGCCAGCAGCGGACACTTTAGATCTGAAGCTTTCTTT.

This chain connects TRBV4-2 to TRBJ2-7; 7 bases agree with TRBD1. CDR3 length: 14 residues. The J segment lost 3 bases and the V segment lost 4 bases, leaving 6 bases of the junction unmatched. Germline V gene data show CDR1 as LGHNA and CDR2 as YNFKEQ. In DNA, the CDR3 is TGTGCCAGCAGCCCCACAGGGGTAGGCTACGAGCAGTACTTC. This gives the protein CASSPTGVGYEQYF.

This clonotype was seen only once. The rearrangement links TRBV11-3 to TRBJ1-1; a possible D gene is TRBD1 (6 bases). CDR3 size: 14 residues. Germline V gives CDR1 SGHNT, CDR2 YENEEA. The V end was cut by 5 bases, the J end by 7 bases, with 17 bases between. DNA for the CDR3: TGTGCCAGCAGCACTTCAGGGGAGCTGGATGAAGCTTTCTTT. As protein: CASSTSGELDEAFF.

This clonotype was detected many times. An end of the junction differs from the germline gene, which may be a read error. CDR3 protein: CATSDSGTAKNIQYF. The CDR3, as DNA: TGTGCCACCAGCGATTCCGGGACAGCCAAAAACATTCAGTACTTC. The chain has TRBV24-1 and TRBJ2-4; D could derive from TRBD1 or TRBD2 (5 bases each). This CDR3 has 15 amino acids. Germline CDR1 reads KGHDR; CDR2 reads SFDVKD.

This clonotype has ten or more counts. The chain has TRBV29-1 and TRBJ1-4; D not certain. CDR1 SQVTM and CDR2 ANQGSEA come from the germline V gene. The ends were cut back, 5 bases at V and 5 bases at J, with 9 bases in the middle. The length of the CDR3 is 12 residues. CDR3 sequence (DNA): TGCAGCGTTTTCGGTCTCAATGAAAAACTGTTTTTT. Encoded protein: CSVFGLNEKLFF.

This clonotype occurred many times. This chain joins TRBV12-3 or TRBV12-4 and TRBJ1-6; D not resolved. The CDR3 is made up of 15 amino acids. Trimming left V 2 bases short and J 6 bases short, with 11 bases between. CDR3 protein: CASSLREGGNSPLHF. Here the CDR3 DNA reads TGTGCCAGCAGTTTAAGGGAGGGTGGTAATTCACCCCTCCACTTT.

By sample fraction, this clonotype is medium-sized. The rearrangement uses TRBV20-1 and TRBJ1-5; D call uncertain. Trimming left V 2 bases short and J 1 base short, with 12 bases between. This CDR3 has 15 residues. Germline loops: CDR1 DFQATT, CDR2 SNEGSKA (reference sequence). CDR3 bases: TGCAGTGCTAGAATCGGCATGGTGAGCAATCAGCCCCAGCATTTT. This sequence encodes CSARIGMVSNQPQHF.

This clonotype was detected a few times. The chain joins TRBV5-1 to TRBJ2-1, with a weak D call TRBD1 (6 bases). CDR1 SGHRS and CDR2 YFSETQ come from the germline V gene. Trimming left V 4 bases short and J 6 bases short, with 14 bases between. CDR3 length equals 14 residues. The CDR3 reads CASSLGADTNEQFF. The CDR3 DNA reads as TGCGCCAGCAGCCTGGGGGCGGACACCAATGAGCAGTTCTTC.

This clonotype was counted many times. In DNA, the CDR3 is TGTGCCAGCAGCGTAGCCTGGAATGAGCAGTTCTTC. It encodes CASSVAWNEQFF. The chain couples TRBV9 to TRBJ2-1, with D unclear. The CDR3 has 12 residues. Germline V gene data show CDR1 as SGDLS and CDR2 as YYNGEE. Trimming took off 0 bases at V and 7 bases at J, with 5 bases between the two ends.

This rearrangement joins TRBV28 to TRBJ1-1; D is unclear. V lost 7 bases, J lost 9 bases, and 15 bases lay in between. The CDR3 covers 12 residues. Germline V gene data show CDR1 as MDHEN and CDR2 as SYDVKM. CDR3 sequence reads: CASTTPSGKAFF. DNA of the CDR3: TGTGCCAGCACCACCCCGTCCGGCAAAGCTTTCTTT.

In its sample, this clonotype was seen a few times. The chain recombines TRBV29-1 with TRBJ1-2, with D possibly TRBD1 on 5 matching bases. Germline V gene data show CDR1 as SQVTM and CDR2 as ANQGSEA. The CDR3 covers 14 residues. The V end was cut by 2 bases, the J end by 4 bases, with 14 bases between. The DNA for the CDR3 is TGCAGCGTTGAACGAGGGGCAGTCCCCTATGGCTACACCTTC. Its translation: CSVERGAVPYGYTF. Variable domain in full (rest from reference TRBV29-1 and TRBJ1-2): SAVISQKPSRDICQRGTSLTIQCQVDSQVTMMFWYRQQPGQSLTLIATANQGSEATYESGFVIDKFPISRPNLTFSTLTVSNMSPEDSSIYLCSVERGAVPYGYTFGSGTRLTVV.

The chain uses TRBV7-9 and TRBJ2-7, with TRBD2 matching over 7 bases. V dropped 6 bases and J dropped 1; count of bases not matched to a gene: 6. Germline CDR1 and CDR2: SEHNR and FQNEAQ (reference sequence). The CDR3 totals 14 residues. The CDR3 is CASSYRGESYEQYF. CDR3 sequence (DNA): TGTGCCAGCAGTTATCGGGGGGAGTCCTACGAGCAGTACTTC.

This clonotype was counted ten times or more. This rearrangement joins TRBV12-3 or TRBV12-4 to TRBJ2-7; tentatively, D is TRBD1 (6 bases). V was clipped by 3 bases and J by 7 bases, with 16 bases between them. The CDR3 spans 14 residues. The CDR3 spells CASSFTGTRREQYF. The CDR3 coding sequence is TGTGCCAGCAGTTTTACAGGGACACGACGGGAGCAGTACTTC.

This clonotype was counted ten times or more. This chain joins TRBV10-1 and TRBJ1-2; D is ambiguous. The CDR3 has 14 residues. The V gene lost 2 bases and the J gene lost 4 bases, with 11 bases spanning the gap. Germline V gene sequence: CDR1 WNHNN, CDR2 SYGVQD (reference sequence). Written as DNA, the CDR3 is TGCGCCAGCAGTGAGGAGTCAGTCTTCTATGGCTACACCTTC. Translated: CASSEESVFYGYTF.

The table lists this clonotype with a count of one. V and J are TRBV5-1 and TRBJ1-5; a weak D match, TRBD1 (6 bases). Germline V CDR1 and CDR2: SGHRS, YFSETQ. CDR3 length: 13 amino acids. V lost 4 bases and J 5 bases, leaving 10 bases between the germline ends. In nucleotides, the CDR3 is TGCGCCAGCAGCCAGGACAGCTATCAGCCCCAGCATTTT. Encoded protein: CASSQDSYQPQHF.

In its sample, this clonotype was seen many times. V gene TRBV7-8 combines with J gene TRBJ1-6; 8 nucleotides line up with TRBD1. This CDR3 region has 17 residues. Germline V gene data show CDR1 as SGHVS and CDR2 as FQNEAQ. V lost 3 bases, J lost 5 bases, and 9 bases stayed unmatched. The CDR3 sequence: CASSFPAGQVDNSPLHF. The CDR3 DNA reads as TGTGCCAGCAGCTTCCCCGCGGGACAGGTTGATAATTCACCCCTCCACTTT.